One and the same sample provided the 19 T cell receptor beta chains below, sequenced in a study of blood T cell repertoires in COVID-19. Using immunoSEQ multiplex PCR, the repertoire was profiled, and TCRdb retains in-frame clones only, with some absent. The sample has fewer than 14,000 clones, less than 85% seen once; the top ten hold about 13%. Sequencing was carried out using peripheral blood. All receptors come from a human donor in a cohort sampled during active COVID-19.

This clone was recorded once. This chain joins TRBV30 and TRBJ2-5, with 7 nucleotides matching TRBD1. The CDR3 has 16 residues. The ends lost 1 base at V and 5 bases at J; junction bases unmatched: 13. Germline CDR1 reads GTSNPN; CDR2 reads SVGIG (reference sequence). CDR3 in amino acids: CAWSGGRGGFGETQYF. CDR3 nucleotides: TGTGCCTGGAGTGGCGGTAGAGGGGGCTTTGGGGAGACCCAGTACTTC.

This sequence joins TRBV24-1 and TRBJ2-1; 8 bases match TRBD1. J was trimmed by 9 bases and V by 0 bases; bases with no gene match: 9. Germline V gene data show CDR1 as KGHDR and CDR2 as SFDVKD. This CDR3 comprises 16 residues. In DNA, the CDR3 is TGTGCCACCAGTGATTTGTTGGTCGACAGGGGAGGTGAGCAGTTCTTC. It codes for CATSDLLVDRGGEQFF.

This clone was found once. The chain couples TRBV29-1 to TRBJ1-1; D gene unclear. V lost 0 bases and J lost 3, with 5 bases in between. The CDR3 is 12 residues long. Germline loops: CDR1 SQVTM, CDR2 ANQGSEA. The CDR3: CSVEDSYTEAFF. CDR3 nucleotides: TGCAGCGTTGAAGACAGTTACACTGAAGCTTTCTTT.

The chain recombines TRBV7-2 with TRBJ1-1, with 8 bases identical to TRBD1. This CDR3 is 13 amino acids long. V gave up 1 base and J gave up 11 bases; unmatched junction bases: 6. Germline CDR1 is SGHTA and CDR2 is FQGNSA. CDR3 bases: TGTGCCAGCAGCTTAGACCGCAGGGGGCATGCTTTCTTT. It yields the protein CASSLDRRGHAFF.

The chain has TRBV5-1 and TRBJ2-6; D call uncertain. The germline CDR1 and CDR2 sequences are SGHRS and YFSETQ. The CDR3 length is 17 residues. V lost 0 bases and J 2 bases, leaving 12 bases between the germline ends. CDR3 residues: CASSLAVQLTGANVLTF. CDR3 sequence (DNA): TGCGCCAGCAGCTTGGCAGTACAGCTAACTGGGGCCAACGTCCTGACTTTC. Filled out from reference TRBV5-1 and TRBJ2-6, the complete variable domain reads KAGVTQTPRYLIKTRGQQVTLSCSPISGHRSVSWYQQTPGQGLQFLFEYFSETQRNKGNFPGRFSGRQFSNSRSEMNVSTLELGDSALYLCASSLAVQLTGANVLTFGAGSRLTVL.

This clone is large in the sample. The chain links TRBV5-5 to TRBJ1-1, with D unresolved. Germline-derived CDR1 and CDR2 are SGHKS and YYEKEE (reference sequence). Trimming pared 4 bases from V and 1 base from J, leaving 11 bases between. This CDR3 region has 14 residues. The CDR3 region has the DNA TGTGCCAGCAGCCCCTACGGTGAGAACACTGAAGCTTTCTTT. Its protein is CASSPYGENTEAFF.

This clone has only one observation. CDR3 amino acids: CSASLGAGNTIYF. The CDR3 coding sequence is TGCAGTGCTAGTCTGGGAGCTGGAAACACCATATATTTT. The rearrangement uses TRBV20-1 and TRBJ1-3; D call uncertain. The CDR3 has 13 amino acids. Germline V gives CDR1 DFQATT, CDR2 SNEGSKA (reference sequence). The V gene lost 3 bases and the J gene lost 2 bases, with 8 bases spanning the gap.

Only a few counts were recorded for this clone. CDR3 protein: CASSLKGAAAGGTRIYGYTF. CDR3 nucleotide sequence: TGTGCCAGCAGCTTAAAGGGGGCGGCCGCTGGGGGGACCCGAATCTATGGCTACACCTTC. The V gene is TRBV7-8, the J gene TRBJ1-2, with 7 positions matching TRBD1. Germline CDR1 reads SGHVS; CDR2 reads FQNEAQ. J lost 4 bases, V lost 2 bases, and 22 bases had no gene match. The CDR3 covers 20 residues.

CDR3 in DNA: TGCGCCAGCAGCCAAGAACGCAGGGAACCCTACGAGCAGTACTTC. Amino acid sequence: CASSQERREPYEQYF. V is TRBV4-1 and J is TRBJ2-7, with a weak D call TRBD1 (5 bases). This CDR3 region has 15 residues. Germline V lookup: CDR1 MGHRA, CDR2 YSYEKL. V was cut by 0 bases and J by 2 bases, with 11 bases left in between.

The CDR3 DNA sequence: TGTGCCAGCAGTGATTCGTACTATGGCTACACCTTC. It codes for CASSDSYYGYTF. This chain uses TRBV2 with TRBJ1-2; D gene ambiguous. The CDR3 extends over 12 amino acids. The V end was cut by 3 bases, the J end by 3 bases, with 5 bases between. Germline V gene lookup returns CDR1 SNHLY and CDR2 FYNNEI.

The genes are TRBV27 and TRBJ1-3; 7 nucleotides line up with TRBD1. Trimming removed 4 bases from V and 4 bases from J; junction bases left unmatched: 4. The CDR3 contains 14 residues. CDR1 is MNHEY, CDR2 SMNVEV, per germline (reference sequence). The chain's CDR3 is CASSYTGVGNTIYF. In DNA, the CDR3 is TGTGCCAGCAGTTATACAGGGGTGGGAAACACCATATATTTT.

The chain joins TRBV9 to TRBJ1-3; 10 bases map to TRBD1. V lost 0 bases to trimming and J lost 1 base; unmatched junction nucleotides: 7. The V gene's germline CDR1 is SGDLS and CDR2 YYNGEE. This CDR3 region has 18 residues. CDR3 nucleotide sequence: TGTGCCAGCAGCGTAGATGGACAGGGGGAACGGTCTGGAAACACCATATATTTT. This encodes CASSVDGQGERSGNTIYF.

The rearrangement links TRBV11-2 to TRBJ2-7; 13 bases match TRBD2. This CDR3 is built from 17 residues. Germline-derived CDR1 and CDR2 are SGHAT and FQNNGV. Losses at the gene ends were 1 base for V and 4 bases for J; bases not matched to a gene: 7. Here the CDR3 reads CASSLVRTSGSSYEQYF. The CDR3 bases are TGTGCCAGCAGCTTAGTACGGACTAGCGGGAGCTCTTACGAGCAGTACTTC.

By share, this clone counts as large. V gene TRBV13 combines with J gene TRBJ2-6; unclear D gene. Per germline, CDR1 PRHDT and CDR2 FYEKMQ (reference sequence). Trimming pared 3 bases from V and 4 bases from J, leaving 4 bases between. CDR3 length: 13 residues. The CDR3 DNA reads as TGTGCCAGCAGCTTCGGGGGGGCCAACGTCCTGACTTTC. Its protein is CASSFGGANVLTF.

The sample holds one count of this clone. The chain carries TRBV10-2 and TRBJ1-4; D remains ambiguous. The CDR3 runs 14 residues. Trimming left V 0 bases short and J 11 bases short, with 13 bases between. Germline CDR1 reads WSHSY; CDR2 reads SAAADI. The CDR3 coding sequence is TGCGCCAGCAGTGAGTCGGCAGAGGTCCGGAAACTGTTTTTT. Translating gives CASSESAEVRKLFF.

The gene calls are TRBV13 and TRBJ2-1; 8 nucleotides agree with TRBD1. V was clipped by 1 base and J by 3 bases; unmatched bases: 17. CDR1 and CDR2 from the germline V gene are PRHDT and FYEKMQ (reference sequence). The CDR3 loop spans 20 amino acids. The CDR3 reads CASSLAPTGDPTLFYNEQFF. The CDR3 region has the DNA TGTGCCAGCAGCTTAGCTCCGACAGGGGACCCAACACTCTTCTACAATGAGCAGTTCTTC.

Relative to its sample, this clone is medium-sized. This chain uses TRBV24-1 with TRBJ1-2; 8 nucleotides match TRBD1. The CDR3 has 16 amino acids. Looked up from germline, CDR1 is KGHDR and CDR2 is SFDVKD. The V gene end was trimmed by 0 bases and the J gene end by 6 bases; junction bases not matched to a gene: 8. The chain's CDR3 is CATSDLSAGGPDGYTF. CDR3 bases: TGTGCCACCAGTGATTTGTCGGCAGGGGGCCCCGATGGCTACACCTTC.

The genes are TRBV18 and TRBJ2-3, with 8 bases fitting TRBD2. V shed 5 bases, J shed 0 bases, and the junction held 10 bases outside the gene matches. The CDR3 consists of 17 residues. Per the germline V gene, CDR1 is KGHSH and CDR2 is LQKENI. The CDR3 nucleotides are TGTGCCAGCTCATCGTATGGACTAGCAGCTAGCACAGATACGCAGTATTTT. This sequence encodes CASSSYGLAASTDTQYF.

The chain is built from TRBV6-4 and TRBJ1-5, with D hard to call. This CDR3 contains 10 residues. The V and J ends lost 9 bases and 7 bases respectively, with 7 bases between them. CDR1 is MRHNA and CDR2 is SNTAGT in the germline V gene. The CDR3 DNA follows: TGTGCCAGTACTAACCAGCCCCAGCATTTT. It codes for CASTNQPQHF.